This TCR beta chain comes out of a study of identical twins. Findings and caveats of the study: Within beta out-of-frame sequences, the excess sharing observed between twins was weaker. Zero-insertion analyses were open to partial confounding by invariant MAIT and iNKT cells.

This clonotype was seen a handful of times. Its target is not known. Template switching supplied a universal primer site; unique molecular identifiers were carried on the cDNA. TCRdb re-called the 5' RACE reads with MiXCR, one entry per CDR3 protein. The table has approximately 240,000 distinct CDR3 sequences, over 11% seen once. The specimen sequenced was memory (CD45RO+) T cells sorted from blood. The clonotype originates from a woman under 30 in good health.

The CDR3 is CASSSWGVHDSPLHF. The CDR3 nucleotides read TGTGCCAGCTCTTCCTGGGGGGTCCACGATTCACCCCTCCACTTT. The chain employs TRBV18 and TRBJ1-6, with D tentatively TRBD1 (5 bases). The CDR3 has 15 residues. Germline CDR1 is KGHSH and CDR2 is LQKENI. Trimming stripped 6 bases from V and 8 bases from J, with 17 bases between. The variable domain in full, completed from reference TRBV18 and TRBJ1-6, reads NAGVMQNPRHLVRRRGQEARLRCSPMKGHSHVYWYRQLPEEGLKFMVYLQKENIIDESGMPKERFSAEFPKEGPSILRIQQVVRGDSAAYFCASSSWGVHDSPLHFGNGTRLTVT.